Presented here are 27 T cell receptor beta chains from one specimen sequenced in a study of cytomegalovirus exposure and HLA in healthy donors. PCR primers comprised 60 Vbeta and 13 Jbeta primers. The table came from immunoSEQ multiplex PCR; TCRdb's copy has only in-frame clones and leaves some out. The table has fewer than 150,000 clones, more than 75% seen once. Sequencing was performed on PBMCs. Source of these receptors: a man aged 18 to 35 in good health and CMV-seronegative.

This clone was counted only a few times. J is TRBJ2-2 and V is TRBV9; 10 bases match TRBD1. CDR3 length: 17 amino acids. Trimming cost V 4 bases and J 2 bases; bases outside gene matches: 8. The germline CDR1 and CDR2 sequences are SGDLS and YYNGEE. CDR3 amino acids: CASSISRDRGNTGELFF. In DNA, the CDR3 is TGTGCCAGCAGCATTAGCCGGGACAGGGGTAACACCGGGGAGCTGTTTTTT.

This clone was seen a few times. The CDR3 is CASSISGGLLSGANVLTF. The CDR3 bases are TGTGCCAGTAGTATCTCGGGGGGTCTCCTCTCTGGGGCCAACGTCCTGACTTTC. This chain connects TRBV19 to TRBJ2-6, with 7 bases fitting TRBD2. V gave up 3 bases and J gave up 0 bases; unmatched junction bases: 8. Germline V gene sequence: CDR1 LNHDA, CDR2 SQIVND (reference sequence). The CDR3 length is 18 residues.

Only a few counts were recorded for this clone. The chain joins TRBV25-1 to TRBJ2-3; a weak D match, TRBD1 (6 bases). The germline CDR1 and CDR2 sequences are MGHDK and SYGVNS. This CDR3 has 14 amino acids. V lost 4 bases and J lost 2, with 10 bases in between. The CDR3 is CASSVDRITDTQYF. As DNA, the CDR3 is TGTGCCAGCAGTGTTGACAGGATCACAGATACGCAGTATTTT.

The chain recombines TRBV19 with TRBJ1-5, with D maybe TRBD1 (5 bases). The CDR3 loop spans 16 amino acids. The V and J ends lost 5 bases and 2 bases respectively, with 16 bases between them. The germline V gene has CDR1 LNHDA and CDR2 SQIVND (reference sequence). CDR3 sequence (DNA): TGTGCCAGTAGTCGGAGGGCCTTGGGGGGCAATCAGCCCCAGCATTTT. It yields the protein CASSRRALGGNQPQHF.

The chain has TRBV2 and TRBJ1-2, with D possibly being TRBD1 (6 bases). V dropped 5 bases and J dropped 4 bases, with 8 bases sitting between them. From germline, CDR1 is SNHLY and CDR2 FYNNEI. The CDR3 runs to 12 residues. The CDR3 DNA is TGTGCCAGCAGTACACAGGGCTATGGCTACACCTTC. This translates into CASSTQGYGYTF.

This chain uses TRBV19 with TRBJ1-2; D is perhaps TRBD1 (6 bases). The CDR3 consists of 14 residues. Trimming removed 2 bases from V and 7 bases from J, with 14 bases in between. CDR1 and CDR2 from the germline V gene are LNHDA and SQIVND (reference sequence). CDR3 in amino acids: CASSIQSRGPGYTF. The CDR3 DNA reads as TGTGCCAGTAGTATACAAAGCAGGGGACCTGGCTACACCTTC.

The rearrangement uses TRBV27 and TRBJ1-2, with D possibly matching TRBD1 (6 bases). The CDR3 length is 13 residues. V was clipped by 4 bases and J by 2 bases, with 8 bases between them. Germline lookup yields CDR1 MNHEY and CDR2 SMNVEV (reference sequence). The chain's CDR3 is CASSWTENYGYTF. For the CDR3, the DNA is TGTGCCAGCAGTTGGACAGAGAACTATGGCTACACCTTC.

DNA for the CDR3: TGTGCCAGCAGCTTAGGCAAAAACAGGGTAGAGACCCAGTACTTC. As protein: CASSLGKNRVETQYF. The chain couples TRBV7-2 to TRBJ2-5, with D perhaps matching TRBD1 (6 bases). Germline CDR1 and CDR2: SGHTA and FQGNSA. V was pared by 1 base and J by 4 bases, with 13 bases between. There are 15 residues in the CDR3.

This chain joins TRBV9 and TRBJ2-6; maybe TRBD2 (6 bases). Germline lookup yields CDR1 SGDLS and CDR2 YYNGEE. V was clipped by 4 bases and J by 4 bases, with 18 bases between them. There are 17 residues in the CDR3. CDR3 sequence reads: CASSLPSGTPGANVLTF. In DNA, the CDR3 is TGTGCCAGCAGCCTCCCATCGGGGACTCCCGGGGCCAACGTCCTGACTTTC.

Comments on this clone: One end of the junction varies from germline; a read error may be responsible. The CDR3 DNA is TGTGCCAGCAGCGCTACAGGGGTAATTTCTGATGGCCACACCTTC. This translates into CASSATGVISDGHTF. The V gene is TRBV9, the J gene TRBJ1-2, with 7 bases matching TRBD1. Germline V CDR1 and CDR2: SGDLS, YYNGEE. The CDR3 is 15 amino acids.

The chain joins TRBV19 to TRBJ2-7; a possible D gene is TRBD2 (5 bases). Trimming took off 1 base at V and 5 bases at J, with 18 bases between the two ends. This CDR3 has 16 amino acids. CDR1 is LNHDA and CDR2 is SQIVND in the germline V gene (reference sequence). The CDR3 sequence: CASSIGGRGRRNEQYF. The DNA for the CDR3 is TGTGCCAGTAGTATAGGGGGTCGAGGGAGAAGGAACGAGCAGTACTTC.

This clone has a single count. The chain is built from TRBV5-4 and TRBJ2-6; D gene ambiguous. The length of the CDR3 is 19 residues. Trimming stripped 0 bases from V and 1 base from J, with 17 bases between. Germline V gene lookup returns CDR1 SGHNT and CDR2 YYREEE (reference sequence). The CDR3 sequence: CASSLGGDSLGSGANVLTF. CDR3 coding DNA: TGTGCCAGCAGCTTGGGAGGAGACTCCCTCGGGTCTGGGGCCAACGTCCTGACTTTC.

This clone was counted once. In DNA, the CDR3 is TGTGCCAGCAGCTTAGGGGCCGCGCTTAACTATGGCTACACCTTC. Amino acids: CASSLGAALNYGYTF. The rearrangement links TRBV7-9 to TRBJ1-2; D is unresolved. CDR3 size: 15 residues. V shed 1 base and J shed 1 base, with 10 bases lying between them. Germline V gives CDR1 SEHNR, CDR2 FQNEAQ (reference sequence).

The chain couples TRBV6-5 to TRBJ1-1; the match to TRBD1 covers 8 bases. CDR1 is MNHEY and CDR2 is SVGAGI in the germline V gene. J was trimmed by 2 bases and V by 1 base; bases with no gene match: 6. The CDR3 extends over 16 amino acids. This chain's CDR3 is CASSYYGQGLNTEAFF. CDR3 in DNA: TGTGCCAGCAGTTACTACGGACAGGGCCTAAACACTGAAGCTTTCTTT.

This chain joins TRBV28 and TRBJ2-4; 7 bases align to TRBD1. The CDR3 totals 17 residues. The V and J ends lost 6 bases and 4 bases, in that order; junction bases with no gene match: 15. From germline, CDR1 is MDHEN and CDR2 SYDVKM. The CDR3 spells CASSRMTGKFEKNIQYF. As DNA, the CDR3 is TGTGCCAGCAGCCGGATGACAGGGAAGTTTGAAAAAAACATTCAGTACTTC.

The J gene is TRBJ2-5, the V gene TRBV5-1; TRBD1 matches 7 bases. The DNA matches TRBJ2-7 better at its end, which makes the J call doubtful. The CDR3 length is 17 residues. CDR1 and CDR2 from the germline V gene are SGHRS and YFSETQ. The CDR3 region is CASMNRSWDSRIYEQYF. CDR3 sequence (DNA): TGCGCCAGCATGAATAGAAGCTGGGACAGCCGCATCTACGAGCAGTACTTC.

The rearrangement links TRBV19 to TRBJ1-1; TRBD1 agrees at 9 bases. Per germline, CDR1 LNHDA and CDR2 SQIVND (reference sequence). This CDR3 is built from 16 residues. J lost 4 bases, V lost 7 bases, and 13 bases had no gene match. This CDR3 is CASIAATGGASTEAFF. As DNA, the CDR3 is TGTGCCAGTATCGCCGCGACAGGGGGGGCAAGCACTGAAGCTTTCTTT.

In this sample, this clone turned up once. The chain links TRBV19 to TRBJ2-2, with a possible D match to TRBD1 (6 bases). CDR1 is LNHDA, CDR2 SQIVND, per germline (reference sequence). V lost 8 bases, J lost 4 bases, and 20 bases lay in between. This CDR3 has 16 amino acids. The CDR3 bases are TGTGCCAGTGAGAGGGTCGCAGGGGTGAGCACCGGGGAGCTGTTTTTT. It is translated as CASERVAGVSTGELFF.

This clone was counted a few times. The CDR3 DNA reads TGTGCCAGCAGCATCACTAGCGGGAGAAATGGTGAGCAGTTCTTC. Protein sequence: CASSITSGRNGEQFF. The chain combines TRBV5-6 with TRBJ2-1, with TRBD2 identical over 11 bases. This CDR3 comprises 15 residues. After removal of 4 bases from V and 9 bases from J, the junction contained 9 bases not matched to a gene. Germline V lookup: CDR1 SGHDT, CDR2 YYEEEE.

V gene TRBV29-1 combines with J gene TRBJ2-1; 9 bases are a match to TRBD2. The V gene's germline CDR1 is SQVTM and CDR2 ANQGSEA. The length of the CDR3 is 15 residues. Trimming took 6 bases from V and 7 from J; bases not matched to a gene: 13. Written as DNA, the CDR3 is TGCAGCGTGATCATTCGCGGGGGGGCTGCAAATGAGCAGTTCTTC. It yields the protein CSVIIRGGAANEQFF.

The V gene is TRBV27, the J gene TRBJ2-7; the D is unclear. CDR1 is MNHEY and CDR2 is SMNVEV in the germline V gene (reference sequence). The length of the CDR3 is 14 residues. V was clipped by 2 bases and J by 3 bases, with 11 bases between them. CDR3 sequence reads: CASSLRSTDYEQYF. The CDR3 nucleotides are TGTGCCAGCAGTTTAAGATCTACCGACTACGAGCAGTACTTC.

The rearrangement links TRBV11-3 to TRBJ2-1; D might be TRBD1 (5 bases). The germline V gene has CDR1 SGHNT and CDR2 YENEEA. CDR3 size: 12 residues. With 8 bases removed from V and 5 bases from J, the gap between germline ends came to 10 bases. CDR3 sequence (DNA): TGTGCCAGCTCGGACACAAACAATGAGCAGTTCTTC. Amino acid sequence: CASSDTNNEQFF.

CDR3 sequence: CASSRGLLYEQYF. In DNA, the CDR3 is TGTGCCAGCAGCCGGGGACTCCTCTACGAGCAGTACTTC. The chain recombines TRBV5-4 with TRBJ2-7; D may be TRBD2 (6 bases). The CDR3 is 13 residues long. V lost 4 bases to trimming and J lost 3 bases, with 11 bases between them. From germline, CDR1 is SGHNT and CDR2 YYREEE (reference sequence).

CDR3 sequence: CASSPGALGLSYEQYF. The CDR3 DNA follows: TGTGCCAGCAGCCCTGGGGCATTGGGACTCTCCTACGAGCAGTACTTC. The chain has TRBV13 and TRBJ2-7; maybe TRBD2 (6 bases). The germline gives CDR1 PRHDT, CDR2 FYEKMQ (reference sequence). CDR3 length: 16 residues. V lost 5 bases to trimming and J lost 0 bases, with 17 bases between them.

The CDR3 here is CASSLATYGYTF. In DNA, the CDR3 is TGTGCCAGCAGCTTAGCTACTTATGGCTACACCTTC. V is TRBV7-2 and J is TRBJ1-2; D gene ambiguous. CDR1 is SGHTA and CDR2 is FQGNSA in the germline V gene. The CDR3 is made up of 12 amino acids. The V end was cut by 0 bases, the J end by 5 bases, with 4 bases between. The entire variable domain, with the rest obtained from reference TRBV7-2 and TRBJ1-2, is as follows: GAGVSQSPSNKVTEKGKDVELRCDPISGHTALYWYRQSLGQGLEFLIYFQGNSAPDKSGLPSDRFSAERTGGSVSTLTIQRTQQEDSAVYLCASSLATYGYTFGSGTRLTVV.

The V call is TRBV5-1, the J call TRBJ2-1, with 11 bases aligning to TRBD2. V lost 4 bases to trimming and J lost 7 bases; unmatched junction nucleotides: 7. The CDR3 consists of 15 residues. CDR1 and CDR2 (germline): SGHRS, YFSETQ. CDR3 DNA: TGCGCCAGCAGCCCCCGACTAGCGGGGCCTAATGAGCAGTTCTTC. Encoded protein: CASSPRLAGPNEQFF. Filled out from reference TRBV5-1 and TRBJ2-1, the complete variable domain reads KAGVTQTPRYLIKTRGQQVTLSCSPISGHRSVSWYQQTPGQGLQFLFEYFSETQRNKGNFPGRFSGRQFSNSRSEMNVSTLELGDSALYLCASSPRLAGPNEQFFGPGTRLTVL.

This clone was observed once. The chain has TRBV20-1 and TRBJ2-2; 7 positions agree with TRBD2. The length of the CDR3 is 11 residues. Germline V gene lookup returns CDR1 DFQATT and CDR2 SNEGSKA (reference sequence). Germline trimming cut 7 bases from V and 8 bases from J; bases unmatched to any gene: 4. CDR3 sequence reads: CSVSGGGELFF. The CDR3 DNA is TGCAGTGTATCGGGGGGTGGGGAGCTGTTTTTT.